The rows below give T cell receptor beta chains drawn from one sample of a study of untreated major depressive disorder. Repertoires were generated with immunoSEQ multiplex PCR, while TCRdb's copy carries only in-frame clones and drops some. The sample includes approximately 21,000 clones, around 92% seen only once; the top ten take more than 0.45%. Sequences were obtained from CD4+ T cells from PBMCs. The receptors derive from a woman in her forties in good health. Both conserved end residues are part of each CDR3.

v_gene: TRBV29-1; j_gene: TRBJ2-1; CDR3aa: CSVRSRLAGNEQFF
v_gene: TRBV11-2; j_gene: TRBJ2-1; CDR3aa: CASSLVRNEQFF
v_gene: TRBV19; j_gene: TRBJ1-5; CDR3aa: CASSITKTGQQPQHF
v_gene: TRBV7-9; j_gene: TRBJ1-1; CDR3aa: CASSPPQRGRQNTEAFF
v_gene: TRBV30; j_gene: TRBJ1-4; CDR3aa: CACNRGEGLSNEKLFF
v_gene: TRBV25-1; j_gene: TRBJ2-1; CDR3aa: CASSESLGSWDNEQFF
v_gene: TRBV7-9; j_gene: TRBJ2-1; CDR3aa: CASIGTTSGRGIEQFF
v_gene: TRBV28; j_gene: TRBJ2-4; CDR3aa: CASTPGILAKNIQYF
v_gene: TRBV11-1; j_gene: TRBJ1-1; CDR3aa: CASSKKVSQNTEAFF
v_gene: TRBV2; j_gene: TRBJ1-1; CDR3aa: CASSEGLNTEAFF
v_gene: TRBV28; j_gene: TRBJ2-1; CDR3aa: CASSSLGLTRSYNEQFF
v_gene: TRBV2; j_gene: TRBJ2-3; CDR3aa: CASVAGGSTDTQYF
v_gene: TRBV6-6; j_gene: TRBJ2-6; CDR3aa: CASSYSITDSNVLTF
v_gene: TRBV19; j_gene: TRBJ1-4; CDR3aa: CASTRGGNEKLFF
v_gene: TRBV2; j_gene: TRBJ2-3; CDR3aa: CASRFGGTDTQYF
v_gene: TRBV10-3; j_gene: TRBJ1-5; CDR3aa: CAISEPRRVGDSNQPQHF